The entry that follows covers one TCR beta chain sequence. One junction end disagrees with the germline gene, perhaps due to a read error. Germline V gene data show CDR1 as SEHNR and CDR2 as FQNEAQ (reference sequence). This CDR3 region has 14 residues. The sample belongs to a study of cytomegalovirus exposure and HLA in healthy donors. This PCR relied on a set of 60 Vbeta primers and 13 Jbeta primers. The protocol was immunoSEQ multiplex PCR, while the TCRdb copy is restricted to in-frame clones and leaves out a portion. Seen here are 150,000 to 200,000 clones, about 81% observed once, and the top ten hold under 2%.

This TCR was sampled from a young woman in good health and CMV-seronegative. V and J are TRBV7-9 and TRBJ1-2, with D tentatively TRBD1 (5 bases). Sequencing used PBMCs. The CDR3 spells CSSSLLDKEDGYTF. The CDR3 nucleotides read TGTTCCAGCAGCTTACTGGACAAAGAAGATGGCTACACCTTC.